This T cell receptor beta chain appears in the sequencing data of a study of tumor-infiltrating lymphocytes in primary liver carcinoma. Study-wide background: Measuring roughly 4.2 to 10 cm across, the tumors were staged as T1-T3 N0M0. The study's findings and limits: Compared with blood, tumor repertoires held significantly more in their top 250 clones. Because of bulk unsorted sampling, CD4+ and CD8+ repertoires were not subjected to comparison. Lesser overlap characterized tumor-adjacent and tumor-blood pairs relative to tumor region pairs.

The study extracted blood RNA from unsorted whole blood and also extracted germline DNA. A constant-region primer served to make TCR beta cDNA from about 530 ng total RNA. Sequencing libraries for TCR beta derived from three nested multiplex PCR rounds that used slightly modified ARM-PCR. TRBV1-TRBV30 forward primers and a C-beta reverse primer were used in the first two PCR rounds, which each ran for about 10 cycles. Each CDR3 protein is one row after TCRdb ran MiXCR on the multiplex PCR reads. The sample yields 250,000 to 350,000 distinct CDR3 sequences, 58% seen once. The sample holds a few counts of this clonotype. Its target is not known. This CDR3 contains 12 residues. Trimming shortened V by 7 bases and J by 0 bases, and 4 bases separated the two germline ends.

The TCR was taken from a woman in her twenties or thirties with primary liver carcinoma and hepatitis B virus infection. Sequences were obtained from peripheral blood. This chain uses TRBV12-3 or TRBV12-4 with TRBJ1-5; no reliable D call. The CDR3: CASKYSNQPQHF. The CDR3 coding sequence is TGTGCCAGCAAATATAGCAATCAGCCCCAGCATTTT.